Listed here are 12 T cell receptor beta chains from one sample, sequenced in a study of technical replicates of blood from four donors. Assay used: immunoSEQ multiplex PCR; TCRdb lists only in-frame clones, some missing. The table includes nearly 80,000 clones, 85% to 95% detected once. Sequencing was carried out using T cells isolated from PBMCs. The origin of the receptors is a human donor in good health.

This clone was detected a few times. The chain links TRBV20-1 to TRBJ1-1; the match to TRBD1 covers 9 bases. Germline V lookup: CDR1 DFQATT, CDR2 SNEGSKA (reference sequence). This CDR3 region has 11 residues. V lost 7 bases and J lost 8; bases outside the gene matches: 5. The DNA of the CDR3 is TGCAGTGTACAGGGGGCCTACGAAGCTTTCTTT. Translation gives CSVQGAYEAFF.

This rearrangement joins TRBV4-3 to TRBJ1-3, with D possibly matching TRBD1 (6 bases). This CDR3 spans 15 amino acids. Trimming took off 0 bases at V and 2 bases at J, with 8 bases between the two ends. Germline V gives CDR1 LGHNA, CDR2 YSLEER. For the CDR3, the DNA is TGCGCCAGCAGCCAAGAGGCAGGGGCTGGAAACACCATATATTTT. Its protein product is CASSQEAGAGNTIYF.

The chain joins TRBV19 to TRBJ1-5, with 7 positions matching TRBD1. The ends lost 5 bases at V and 2 bases at J; junction bases unmatched: 3. Per germline, CDR1 LNHDA and CDR2 SQIVND (reference sequence). CDR3 length: 14 amino acids. Written as DNA, the CDR3 is TGTGCCAGTAGTGTCGGACAGGGCAATCAGCCCCAGCATTTT. Its protein is CASSVGQGNQPQHF.

V and J are TRBV27 and TRBJ2-7; the match to TRBD1 covers 10 bases. Germline lookup yields CDR1 MNHEY and CDR2 SMNVEV (reference sequence). This CDR3 comprises 14 residues. J gave up 5 bases and V 4 bases, and 5 bases lay outside the gene matches. For the CDR3, the DNA is TGTGCCAGCAGTTGGGACAGGGGTCGCAACGAGCAGTACTTC. The encoded protein is CASSWDRGRNEQYF.

The rearrangement joins TRBV5-1 to TRBJ2-7, with TRBD2 identical over 9 bases. Germline loops: CDR1 SGHRS, CDR2 YFSETQ. This CDR3 is 19 amino acids long. V lost 0 bases, J lost 1 base, and 14 bases stayed unmatched. DNA of the CDR3: TGCGCCAGCAGCTTGGTAGCTAGCGGGATCGTTAAATGGTCCTACGAGCAGTACTTC. Translated: CASSLVASGIVKWSYEQYF.

CDR3 sequence reads: CASSFLDIYSNQPQHF. CDR3 nucleotides: TGTGCCAGCAGTTTCCTCGACATATATAGCAATCAGCCCCAGCATTTT. V usage is TRBV6-6 and J usage is TRBJ1-5; no reliable D call. Trimming pared 4 bases from V and 0 bases from J, leaving 13 bases between. This CDR3 has 16 residues. Germline-derived CDR1 and CDR2 are MNHNY and SVGAGI (reference sequence).

The V and J genes are TRBV5-4 and TRBJ2-2, with D possibly matching TRBD2 (6 bases). From germline, CDR1 is SGHNT and CDR2 YYREEE (reference sequence). Trimming removed 0 bases from V and 0 bases from J, with 9 bases in between. The CDR3 consists of 16 residues. As DNA, the CDR3 is TGTGCCAGCAGCTTGGAGGCGGGATCGAACACCGGGGAGCTGTTTTTT. Protein: CASSLEAGSNTGELFF.

This clone was seen once. This rearrangement joins TRBV9 to TRBJ2-1; tentative D call: TRBD2 (6 bases). The ends were cut back, 0 bases at V and 4 bases at J, with 17 bases in the middle. CDR3 length: 17 amino acids. Germline V gene sequence: CDR1 SGDLS, CDR2 YYNGEE. CDR3 coding DNA: TGTGCCAGCAGCGTAGCTGACGGGGGAGTCTCGTACAATGAGCAGTTCTTC. Translation: CASSVADGGVSYNEQFF.

This clone appeared once. This rearrangement joins TRBV29-1 to TRBJ1-2, with 8 bases fitting TRBD1. V gave up 0 bases and J gave up 8 bases; unmatched junction bases: 8. Germline lookup yields CDR1 SQVTM and CDR2 ANQGSEA. The CDR3 has 14 residues. CDR3 in DNA: TGCAGCGTTGAAGACAGGGGGCGCCCAGGGGGCTACACCTTC. The encoded protein is CSVEDRGRPGGYTF.

V gene TRBV7-7 combines with J gene TRBJ2-3; no definite D call. Per germline, CDR1 SSHAT and CDR2 FNYEAQ (reference sequence). The CDR3 is 12 residues long. The ends were cut back, 3 bases at V and 5 bases at J, with 6 bases in the middle. The CDR3 nucleotides are TGTGCCAGCAGCTTTCCCGGAGATACGCAGTATTTT. This codes for CASSFPGDTQYF.

This sequence joins TRBV29-1 and TRBJ2-2, with 9 bases that match TRBD1. V lost 4 bases and J lost 3; bases outside the gene matches: 3. Germline CDR1 reads SQVTM; CDR2 reads ANQGSEA. This CDR3 spans 14 amino acids. The CDR3 sequence is CSVGGDRDTGELFF. The DNA for the CDR3 is TGCAGCGTTGGTGGGGACAGGGACACCGGGGAGCTGTTTTTT.

The chain combines TRBV30 with TRBJ1-4; a possible D gene is TRBD1 (6 bases). The CDR3 runs to 15 residues. Deletions cut 2 bases from V and 5 bases from J, with 15 bases between. Germline CDR1 is GTSNPN and CDR2 is SVGIG (reference sequence). The CDR3 nucleotides read TGTGCCTGGAGTCAAATGGGGGCGAGGAATGAAAAACTGTTTTTT. It yields the protein CAWSQMGARNEKLFF.